This passage covers 16 T cell receptor beta chains from one sample sequenced in a study of response to subunit inactivated influenza vaccine. TCRdb passed the RT-PCR reads through MiXCR, listing each CDR3 protein once. The profile shows some 550,000 distinct CDR3 sequences, approximately 22% of them singletons. The data also belong to a second study, concerning T cells expressing NK-cell markers. That work adds: The TCR beta cDNA came from 5'RACE template switching with UMIs.

This specimen consisted of CD4+ T cells sorted from PBMCs, obtained roughly 12 days after vaccination. These receptors all come from a man aged 50-59 years who received an inactivated influenza vaccine.

This clonotype was picked up many times. The chain employs TRBV29-1 and TRBJ2-5; D may be TRBD1 or TRBD2 (5 bases each). Germline assignment: CDR1 SQVTM and CDR2 ANQGSEA. The CDR3 spans 12 residues. With 6 bases removed from V and 4 bases from J, the gap between germline ends came to 12 bases. CDR3 residues: CSVGLGRETQYF. Here the CDR3 DNA reads TGCAGCGTCGGTCTGGGACGAGAGACCCAGTACTTC.

The chain employs TRBV29-1 and TRBJ2-1; tentative D call: TRBD1 (6 bases). The germline gives CDR1 SQVTM, CDR2 ANQGSEA. The CDR3 spans 12 residues. Between the trimmed V and J ends, which lost 3 bases and 8 bases, there was a span of 11 bases. The CDR3 loop reads CSVDPGGDEQFF. The CDR3 coding sequence is TGCAGCGTTGATCCTGGGGGCGATGAGCAGTTCTTC.

This clonotype was observed a few times. This rearrangement joins TRBV5-1 to TRBJ1-2; D gene ambiguous. The germline V and J ends were trimmed by 4 bases and 8 bases, with 15 bases remaining between them. CDR1 is SGHRS and CDR2 is YFSETQ in the germline V gene. The CDR3 is 13 amino acids. The CDR3 nucleotides are TGCGCCAGCAGCACGGGAGCAAGTAGAGGCTACACCTTC. Its translation is CASSTGASRGYTF.

The chain uses TRBV30 and TRBJ1-4; no reliable D call. This CDR3 comprises 16 residues. Trimming left V 3 bases short and J 5 bases short, with 19 bases between. Germline V CDR1 and CDR2: GTSNPN, SVGIG (reference sequence). The CDR3 region has the DNA TGTGCCTGGAGGACCCCCGGGAGGGTAGGGAATGAAAAACTGTTTTTT. Protein sequence: CAWRTPGRVGNEKLFF.

This clonotype showed up just a few times. CDR3: CASSRDGAYEQYF. The CDR3 DNA sequence: TGCGCCAGCAGCCGGGACGGTGCCTACGAGCAGTACTTC. V and J are TRBV5-1 and TRBJ2-7; the D call may be TRBD1 or TRBD2 (5 bases each). This CDR3 region has 13 residues. Germline CDR1 is SGHRS and CDR2 is YFSETQ. V lost 4 bases to trimming and J lost 2 bases, with 10 bases between them.

This chain joins TRBV18 and TRBJ2-5; the D gene is possibly TRBD1 (5 bases). V lost 2 bases to trimming and J lost 5 bases, with 12 bases between them. The CDR3 consists of 14 residues. In germline, CDR1 is KGHSH, CDR2 LQKENI. CDR3 in DNA: TGTGCCAGCTCACCATCAGGGAATGGCGAGACCCAGTACTTC. It yields the protein CASSPSGNGETQYF.

The chain couples TRBV5-5 to TRBJ2-2; tentative D call: TRBD1 (6 bases). Trimming removed 5 bases from V and 5 bases from J, with 13 bases in between. The CDR3 runs to 14 residues. The germline V gene encodes CDR1 SGHKS and CDR2 YYEKEE (reference sequence). In DNA, the CDR3 is TGTGCCAGCAGACAAACTACAGGGACCGGGGAGCTGTTTTTT. Protein product: CASRQTTGTGELFF.

This clonotype has more than one count but fewer than ten. This CDR3 is CSAGGKPPVTPLHF. CDR3 DNA sequence: TGCAGTGCTGGTGGAAAACCGCCGGTTACGCCCCTCCACTTT. The chain links TRBV20-1 to TRBJ1-6; D gene ambiguous. There are 14 residues in the CDR3. Trimming left V 5 bases short and J 13 bases short, with 21 bases between. Germline loops: CDR1 DFQATT, CDR2 SNEGSKA (reference sequence).

In this sample, this clonotype turned up a few times. The chain joins TRBV11-2 to TRBJ2-5, with 11 bases identical to TRBD2. V dropped 0 bases and J dropped 5; count of bases not matched to a gene: 8. This CDR3 has 17 amino acids. The germline V gene encodes CDR1 SGHAT and CDR2 FQNNGV. For the CDR3, the DNA is TGTGCCAGCAGCTTAGATTTAGCGGGGGGGTTCTGGGAGACCCAGTACTTC. Its translation is CASSLDLAGGFWETQYF.

This clonotype was counted between two and nine times. The chain couples TRBV2 to TRBJ2-1; no clear D gene. The germline gives CDR1 SNHLY, CDR2 FYNNEI. The CDR3 covers 12 residues. V shed 5 bases and J shed 9 bases, with 11 bases lying between them. This chain's CDR3 is CASSIWSGEQFF. CDR3 DNA sequence: TGTGCCAGCAGTATATGGAGTGGTGAGCAGTTCTTC.

This clonotype was counted ten times or more. The rearrangement joins TRBV5-1 to TRBJ2-3; 8 nucleotides line up with TRBD1. The germline V gene has CDR1 SGHRS and CDR2 YFSETQ. The CDR3 sequence is 16 residues long. Trimming cost V 4 bases and J 4 bases; bases outside gene matches: 11. This CDR3 reads CASSAGQGKGADTQYF. In DNA form, the CDR3 reads TGCGCCAGCAGCGCCGGACAGGGAAAGGGTGCAGATACGCAGTATTTT. Full variable domain (missing parts from reference TRBV5-1 and TRBJ2-3): KAGVTQTPRYLIKTRGQQVTLSCSPISGHRSVSWYQQTPGQGLQFLFEYFSETQRNKGNFPGRFSGRQFSNSRSEMNVSTLELGDSALYLCASSAGQGKGADTQYFGPGTRLTVL.

This clonotype was observed a few times. J is TRBJ1-1 and V is TRBV14; D is undetermined. The CDR3 consists of 19 residues. Trimming removed 1 base at V and 1 base at J, with 22 bases between. The germline V gene has CDR1 SGHDN and CDR2 FVKESK. CDR3 residues: CASSQAPPWFPRQNTEAFF. The DNA of the CDR3 is TGTGCCAGCAGCCAAGCCCCCCCGTGGTTCCCAAGGCAGAACACTGAAGCTTTCTTT.

There are a few counts of this clonotype. The chain uses TRBV3-1 and TRBJ2-1; possibly TRBD2 for D (6 bases). Trimming left V 5 bases short and J 3 bases short, with 11 bases between. This CDR3 spans 14 amino acids. Germline V gene lookup returns CDR1 LGHDT and CDR2 YNNKEL (reference sequence). CDR3 loop: CASSNSGVYNEQFF. CDR3 in DNA: TGTGCCAGCAGCAATAGCGGAGTCTACAATGAGCAGTTCTTC.

CDR3 amino acids: CASSKGQIYNSPLHF. The CDR3 DNA reads TGCGCCAGCAGCAAGGGACAGATCTATAATTCACCCCTCCACTTT. The gene calls are TRBV5-1 and TRBJ1-6, with 7 bases identical to TRBD1. The CDR3 sequence is 15 residues long. V shed 4 bases and J 3 bases; nucleotides not matched to a gene: 4. In germline, CDR1 is SGHRS, CDR2 YFSETQ.

V gene TRBV20-1 combines with J gene TRBJ2-1; the match to TRBD2 covers 11 bases. CDR1 and CDR2 from the germline V gene are DFQATT and SNEGSKA (reference sequence). This CDR3 has 15 amino acids. Losses at the gene ends were 2 bases for V and 1 base for J; bases not matched to a gene: 1. CDR3 coding DNA: TGCAGTGCTAGAATAGCGGGGGGGTCCTACAATGAGCAGTTCTTC. Protein sequence: CSARIAGGSYNEQFF.

The table lists this clonotype with a few counts. The chain is built from TRBV5-6 and TRBJ1-4; 9 bases are a match to TRBD1. Germline lookup yields CDR1 SGHDT and CDR2 YYEEEE. The CDR3 has 15 amino acids. J lost 6 bases, V lost 3 bases, and 6 bases had no gene match. The CDR3 DNA follows: TGTGCCAGCAGCTCCTCGGGACAGGGACATGAAAAACTGTTTTTT. Residues: CASSSSGQGHEKLFF.